The 24 T cell receptor beta chains below were found in one sample sequenced in a study of pediatric ulcerative colitis. Assay used: immunoSEQ multiplex PCR; TCRdb lists only in-frame clones, some missing. The sample includes fewer than 45,000 clones, around four fifths seen only once; the top ten take roughly 25%. Sample: blood. The source is a girl aged 10-17 years with moderate ulcerative colitis.

The V and J genes are TRBV5-1 and TRBJ1-2, with D maybe TRBD1 (5 bases). V lost 0 bases and J 4 bases, leaving 13 bases between the germline ends. The CDR3 runs to 15 residues. Germline V gene data show CDR1 as SGHRS and CDR2 as YFSETQ. The chain's CDR3 is CASSLEGGTVYGYTF. The DNA of the CDR3 is TGCGCCAGCAGCTTGGAGGGCGGGACGGTCTATGGCTACACCTTC.

This chain uses TRBV21-1 with TRBJ1-4; the DNA was not used to check the table's D call, TRBD1. TRBV21-1 is a pseudogene segment. The CDR3 is 18 residues long. As DNA, the CDR3 is TGTGCCAGCAGCAAACGCGGGACAGTTTTTGCTACTAATGAAAAACTGTTTTTT. Amino acid sequence: CASSKRGTVFATNEKLFF.

V gene TRBV10-2 combines with J gene TRBJ2-1; tentative D call: TRBD1 (8 bases). Trimming took 8 bases from V and 6 from J, leaving 14 bases between them. The CDR3 covers 13 residues. In germline, CDR1 is WSHSY, CDR2 SAAADI. The CDR3 loop reads CASHRGGPNEQFF. The CDR3 nucleotides read TGCGCCAGCCACAGGGGGGGTCCCAATGAGCAGTTCTTC.

The V gene is TRBV4-2, the J gene TRBJ1-3; D unclear. Germline CDR1 LGHNA, CDR2 YNFKEQ. The CDR3 covers 17 residues. Trimming cost V 0 bases and J 0 bases, with 12 bases left between them. The CDR3 is CASSQDIDTPSGNTIYF. The CDR3 nucleotides are TGTGCCAGCAGCCAAGATATTGACACCCCCTCTGGAAACACCATATATTTT.

The gene calls are TRBV18 and TRBJ1-3; a possible D gene is TRBD1 (5 bases). CDR3 size: 14 residues. The germline V and J ends were trimmed by 2 bases and 4 bases, with 9 bases remaining between them. The germline CDR1 and CDR2 sequences are KGHSH and LQKENI. CDR3 sequence: CASSPGGPGNTIYF. The CDR3 nucleotides read TGTGCCAGCTCACCAGGGGGACCAGGAAACACCATATATTTT. The whole variable domain, remainder taken from reference TRBV18 and TRBJ1-3, is NAGVMQNPRHLVRRRGQEARLRCSPMKGHSHVYWYRQLPEEGLKFMVYLQKENIIDESGMPKERFSAEFPKEGPSILRIQQVVRGDSAAYFCASSPGGPGNTIYFGEGSWLTVV.

The chain uses TRBV5-1 and TRBJ1-2; 8 positions match TRBD1. The CDR3 contains 15 residues. In germline, CDR1 is SGHRS, CDR2 YFSETQ. J was trimmed by 8 bases and V by 1 base; bases with no gene match: 10. For the CDR3, the DNA is TGCGCCAGCAGCTTGCTACGGACAGGGTTCAAAGGCTACACCTTC. Its protein is CASSLLRTGFKGYTF.

The chain's CDR3 is CASRTWGETGELFF. The CDR3 DNA follows: TGTGCCAGCAGGACATGGGGGGAGACCGGGGAGCTGTTTTTT. The rearrangement links TRBV28 to TRBJ2-2; D possibly corresponds to TRBD2 (6 bases). Germline V lookup: CDR1 MDHEN, CDR2 SYDVKM. This CDR3 is 14 amino acids long. Between the trimmed V and J ends, which lost 6 bases and 5 bases, there was a span of 13 bases.

DNA of the CDR3: TGTGCCAGCAGTTACTCAAGCGGGAGCTCCTACAATGAGCAGTTCTTC. Translating it yields CASSYSSGSSYNEQFF. This chain links TRBV27 with TRBJ2-1; TRBD2 matches 8 bases. CDR1 MNHEY and CDR2 SMNVEV come from the germline V gene (reference sequence). There are 16 residues in the CDR3. With 4 bases clipped from V and 0 bases from J, the junction kept 5 bases outside the gene matches.

This chain connects TRBV6-6 to TRBJ2-3; 9 nucleotides align to TRBD2. Germline values: CDR1 MNHNY, CDR2 SVGAGI (reference sequence). V dropped 4 bases and J dropped 2; count of bases not matched to a gene: 4. CDR3 length: 15 residues. The DNA of the CDR3 is TGTGCCAGCAGTTCGAGGACTAGCGTCACAGATACGCAGTATTTT. It yields the protein CASSSRTSVTDTQYF.

This rearrangement joins TRBV27 to TRBJ1-6, with D unclear. V lost 3 bases and J 6 bases, leaving 12 bases between the germline ends. This CDR3 has 15 residues. CDR1 MNHEY and CDR2 SMNVEV come from the germline V gene (reference sequence). The CDR3 nucleotides read TGTGCCAGCAGTTTTTCCCGGGGAGGTAATTCACCCCTCCACTTT. Translating gives CASSFSRGGNSPLHF.

The chain joins TRBV29-1 to TRBJ2-7; D could derive from TRBD1 or TRBD2 (6 bases each). Between the trimmed V and J ends, which lost 0 bases and 6 bases, there was a span of 9 bases. CDR3 size: 12 residues. CDR1 and CDR2 (germline): SQVTM, ANQGSEA. The CDR3 DNA reads as TGCAGCGTTGAAGAGGGGGGCTCCGAGCAGTACTTC. Protein: CSVEEGGSEQYF.

The rearrangement links TRBV2 to TRBJ1-2; 8 nucleotides line up with TRBD1. Trimming at V came to 7 bases and at J to 4 bases, leaving 5 bases not matched to a gene. CDR3 length: 13 residues. Germline CDR1 SNHLY, CDR2 FYNNEI. This CDR3 reads CASTGQGPYGYTF. The CDR3 nucleotides are TGTGCCAGCACTGGACAGGGACCCTATGGCTACACCTTC. Drawing the rest from reference TRBV2 and TRBJ1-2, the complete variable domain is EPEVTQTPSHQVTQMGQEVILRCVPISNHLYFYWYRQILGQKVEFLVSFYNNEISEKSEIFDDQFSVERPDGSNFTLKIRSTKLEDSAMYFCASTGQGPYGYTFGSGTRLTVV.

The genes are TRBV19 and TRBJ1-3, with D unresolved. V lost 3 bases and J 3 bases, leaving 9 bases between the germline ends. Per germline, CDR1 LNHDA and CDR2 SQIVND (reference sequence). CDR3 size: 14 residues. CDR3 DNA sequence: TGTGCCAGTAGTATTCAGACAAGTGGAAACACCATATATTTT. This sequence encodes CASSIQTSGNTIYF.

CDR3 amino acids: CASSLNIGETQYF. As DNA, the CDR3 is TGTGCCAGCAGTTTAAACATCGGGGAGACCCAGTACTTC. The chain has TRBV28 and TRBJ2-5; D is unclear. Germline CDR1 is MDHEN and CDR2 is SYDVKM. The CDR3 contains 13 residues. V was trimmed by 2 bases and J by 5 bases, leaving 9 bases between them.

The table lists this clone with a count of one. The V call is TRBV6-5, the J call TRBJ1-1; D not certain. The length of the CDR3 is 14 residues. From germline, CDR1 is MNHEY and CDR2 SVGAGI. V shed 6 bases and J shed 1 base, with 12 bases lying between them. The CDR3 nucleotides read TGTGCCAGCAGGTCTCAGCCGGGGAACACTGAAGCTTTCTTT. This gives the protein CASRSQPGNTEAFF.

The count of this clone is one. J is TRBJ1-4 and V is TRBV7-2; D is undetermined. The CDR3 runs 12 residues. Trimming removed 1 base at V and 10 bases at J, with 7 bases between. Per the germline V gene, CDR1 is SGHTA and CDR2 is FQGNSA. The CDR3 bases are TGTGCCAGCAGCTTAGATGAGGGAAAACTGTTTTTT. Protein product: CASSLDEGKLFF. The entire variable domain, with the rest obtained from reference TRBV7-2 and TRBJ1-4, is as follows: GAGVSQSPSNKVTEKGKDVELRCDPISGHTALYWYRQSLGQGLEFLIYFQGNSAPDKSGLPSDRFSAERTGGSVSTLTIQRTQQEDSAVYLCASSLDEGKLFFGSGTQLSVL.

This clone was counted only a few times. J is TRBJ1-4 and V is TRBV25-1, with TRBD1 matching 7 bases. Germline V lookup: CDR1 MGHDK, CDR2 SYGVNS. This CDR3 comprises 12 residues. The V and J ends lost 5 bases and 12 bases, in that order; junction bases with no gene match: 6. The CDR3 region has the DNA TGTGCCAGCAGTAGCGGGACAGAGGAACTGTTTTTT. Protein product: CASSSGTEELFF.

This chain connects TRBV11-3 to TRBJ1-1; 8 bases are shared with TRBD1. V lost 5 bases and J lost 0; bases outside the gene matches: 8. The length of the CDR3 is 16 residues. Germline loops: CDR1 SGHNT, CDR2 YENEEA. The CDR3 nucleotides are TGTGCCAGCAGCCAACGGACAGGGTCCATGAACACTGAAGCTTTCTTT. As protein: CASSQRTGSMNTEAFF. Variable domain in full (rest from reference TRBV11-3 and TRBJ1-1): EAGVVQSPRYKIIEKKQPVAFWCNPISGHNTLYWYLQNLGQGPELLIRYENEEAVDDSQLPKDRFSAERLKGVDSTLKIQPAELGDSAVYLCASSQRTGSMNTEAFFGQGTRLTVV.

Here the CDR3 reads CASSPRGRMNTEAFF. As DNA, the CDR3 is TGTGCCAGCTCACCCAGGGGAAGGATGAACACTGAAGCTTTCTTT. V and J are TRBV18 and TRBJ1-1; TRBD1 is a possible D gene (6 bases). Germline CDR1 is KGHSH and CDR2 is LQKENI. The CDR3 contains 15 residues. V was clipped by 3 bases and J by 0 bases, with 11 bases between them. Full variable domain (missing parts from reference TRBV18 and TRBJ1-1): NAGVMQNPRHLVRRRGQEARLRCSPMKGHSHVYWYRQLPEEGLKFMVYLQKENIIDESGMPKERFSAEFPKEGPSILRIQQVVRGDSAAYFCASSPRGRMNTEAFFGQGTRLTVV.

This rearrangement joins TRBV11-3 to TRBJ2-1, with D unresolved. V was cut by 1 base and J by 2 bases, with 3 bases left in between. Germline CDR1 SGHNT, CDR2 YENEEA. This CDR3 spans 13 amino acids. The CDR3 DNA sequence: TGTGCCAGCAGCTTAGGGCCCTACAATGAGCAGTTCTTC. This gives the protein CASSLGPYNEQFF.

This chain's CDR3 is CASSLGGTVYYEQYF. DNA for the CDR3: TGTGCCAGCAGCCTCGGGGGGACAGTATACTACGAGCAGTACTTC. The V gene is TRBV7-2, the J gene TRBJ2-7, with D perhaps TRBD1 or TRBD2 (7 bases each). Germline CDR1 and CDR2: SGHTA and FQGNSA. V was cut by 5 bases and J by 3 bases, with 17 bases left in between. The CDR3 sequence is 15 residues long. Based on the CDR3 plus reference TRBV7-2 and TRBJ2-7, the full variable domain is GAGVSQSPSNKVTEKGKDVELRCDPISGHTALYWYRQSLGQGLEFLIYFQGNSAPDKSGLPSDRFSAERTGGSVSTLTIQRTQQEDSAVYLCASSLGGTVYYEQYFGPGTRLTVT.

V is TRBV7-8 and J is TRBJ2-3, with D tentatively TRBD2 (6 bases). V was trimmed by 1 base and J by 0 bases, leaving 11 bases between them. Germline V gives CDR1 SGHVS, CDR2 FQNEAQ. This CDR3 comprises 16 residues. The CDR3 loop is CASSLVGGASTDTQYF. As DNA, the CDR3 is TGTGCCAGCAGCTTAGTAGGCGGGGCGAGCACAGATACGCAGTATTTT.

The chain links TRBV29-1 to TRBJ2-3; the D is unclear. This CDR3 is 14 amino acids long. Trimming cost V 2 bases and J 3 bases, with 12 bases left between them. Germline V CDR1 and CDR2: SQVTM, ANQGSEA. The CDR3 nucleotides read TGCAGCGTTGAAACCGCTATAGGGACAGATACGCAGTATTTT. Amino acids: CSVETAIGTDTQYF.

The chain combines TRBV7-2 with TRBJ2-1, with D tentatively TRBD2 (5 bases). CDR3 length: 12 residues. V was pared by 2 bases and J by 14 bases, with 13 bases between. CDR1 SGHTA and CDR2 FQGNSA come from the germline V gene. The CDR3 loop reads CASSLRAADKFF. The CDR3 DNA follows: TGTGCCAGCAGCTTACGAGCGGCAGATAAGTTCTTC. The variable domain in full, with the rest retrieved from reference TRBV7-2 and TRBJ2-1, is GAGVSQSPSNKVTEKGKDVELRCDPISGHTALYWYRQSLGQGLEFLIYFQGNSAPDKSGLPSDRFSAERTGGSVSTLTIQRTQQEDSAVYLCASSLRAADKFFGPGTRLTVL.